Shown below are 20 T cell receptor beta chains from a single sample sequenced in a study of CD8+ T cells in alopecia areata. The sample's treatment: oral pan-JAK inhibitor, 5-10 mg twice daily. Isolated RNA was reverse transcribed into cDNA used as the sequencing template. Libraries were prepared by immunoSEQ multiplex PCR; TCRdb keeps only in-frame clonotypes and omits some of them. The table shows approximately 210,000 clones, with under 80% occurring only once. The sample consisted of CD4+ T cells sorted from blood, taken around week 50, from a patient treated with tofacitinib. Source of these receptors: a human donor with alopecia areata.

The genes are TRBV2 and TRBJ2-6; possible D gene TRBD1, 6 bases. Trimming pared 3 bases from V and 1 base from J, leaving 7 bases between. Germline-derived CDR1 and CDR2 are SNHLY and FYNNEI. This CDR3 spans 15 amino acids. The CDR3 sequence: CASSDTGSGANVLTF. For the CDR3, the DNA is TGTGCCAGCAGTGACACAGGGTCTGGGGCCAACGTCCTGACTTTC.

This sequence joins TRBV9 and TRBJ1-6; D remains unclear. In germline, CDR1 is SGDLS, CDR2 YYNGEE. This CDR3 has 12 amino acids. V gave up 1 base and J gave up 14 bases, with 10 bases separating them. CDR3 nucleotides: TGTGCCAGCAGCGTATTGGGCGGTTCCCTCCACTTT. It yields the protein CASSVLGGSLHF.

V gene TRBV18 combines with J gene TRBJ1-1; no firm D call. Germline CDR1 reads KGHSH; CDR2 reads LQKENI. Trimming pared 8 bases from V and 0 bases from J, leaving 13 bases between. The CDR3 runs to 14 residues. The CDR3 sequence: CASTRGRVNTEAFF. The CDR3 DNA reads as TGTGCCAGCACCCGGGGTCGGGTGAACACTGAAGCTTTCTTT. Variable domain in full (rest from reference TRBV18 and TRBJ1-1): NAGVMQNPRHLVRRRGQEARLRCSPMKGHSHVYWYRQLPEEGLKFMVYLQKENIIDESGMPKERFSAEFPKEGPSILRIQQVVRGDSAAYFCASTRGRVNTEAFFGQGTRLTVV.

This clone has a handful of counts. The rearrangement joins TRBV5-1 to TRBJ2-7; 8 positions match TRBD2. Germline loops: CDR1 SGHRS, CDR2 YFSETQ. The V and J ends lost 0 bases and 2 bases, in that order; junction bases with no gene match: 4. The CDR3 sequence is 15 residues long. The CDR3 sequence: CASSLAGGSPYEQYF. In DNA, the CDR3 is TGCGCCAGCAGCTTGGCGGGAGGGAGTCCCTACGAGCAGTACTTC.

Comments on this clone: The same CDR3 arises from other DNA sequences in this sample as well. The rearrangement uses TRBV30 and TRBJ1-1; perhaps TRBD1 as D (6 bases). The CDR3 has 13 residues. The ends were cut back, 2 bases at V and 6 bases at J, with 13 bases in the middle. CDR1 and CDR2 from the germline V gene are GTSNPN and SVGIG (reference sequence). Here the CDR3 DNA reads TGTGCCTGGAGTTCTACAGGGACCCCTGAAGCTTTCTTT. It encodes CAWSSTGTPEAFF.

This sequence joins TRBV9 and TRBJ2-6, with TRBD1 identical over 7 bases. The CDR3 covers 18 residues. From germline, CDR1 is SGDLS and CDR2 YYNGEE. J gave up 0 bases and V 0 bases, and 6 bases lay outside the gene matches. CDR3 region: CASSVATTGDSGANVLTF. DNA of the CDR3: TGTGCCAGCAGCGTAGCTACAACAGGGGACTCTGGGGCCAACGTCCTGACTTTC.

This clone came up a few times. The CDR3 region is CASSPRAGYEQYF. The DNA for the CDR3 is TGTGCCAGCAGCCCGCGGGCAGGCTACGAGCAGTACTTC. The V and J genes are TRBV7-2 and TRBJ2-7; maybe TRBD2 (5 bases). This CDR3 contains 13 residues. Germline loops: CDR1 SGHTA, CDR2 FQGNSA. Trimming took off 5 bases at V and 3 bases at J, with 11 bases between the two ends.

V is TRBV5-6 and J is TRBJ2-1, with TRBD1 matching 7 bases. CDR1 is SGHDT and CDR2 is YYEEEE in the germline V gene. With 4 bases clipped from V and 1 base from J, the junction kept 8 bases outside the gene matches. The CDR3 extends over 16 amino acids. CDR3 residues: CASSRVSGGSYNEQFF. CDR3 nucleotides: TGTGCCAGCAGCAGAGTATCAGGGGGTTCCTACAATGAGCAGTTCTTC.

This chain uses TRBV9 with TRBJ1-2, with D perhaps matching TRBD1 (6 bases). V lost 4 bases and J lost 2, with 15 bases in between. This CDR3 has 15 residues. CDR1 is SGDLS, CDR2 YYNGEE, per germline. The CDR3 DNA sequence: TGTGCCAGCAGCAACCGGGACACCAACAACTATGGCTACACCTTC. Encoded protein: CASSNRDTNNYGYTF.

In DNA, the CDR3 is TGCGCCAGCAGCTTGGGGGGAGACGGAGCTAACTATGGCTACACCTTC. Its translation: CASSLGGDGANYGYTF. V gene TRBV5-1 combines with J gene TRBJ1-2; D unclear. This CDR3 comprises 16 residues. The V gene lost 0 bases and the J gene lost 0 bases, with 12 bases spanning the gap. Looked up from germline, CDR1 is SGHRS and CDR2 is YFSETQ.

The CDR3 nucleotides read TGTGCCAGCAGTACCGGGACCTCTGGAAACACCATATATTTT. It translates to CASSTGTSGNTIYF. V and J are TRBV6-5 and TRBJ1-3; D is possibly TRBD1 (5 bases). Per the germline V gene, CDR1 is MNHEY and CDR2 is SVGAGI. The length of the CDR3 is 14 residues. The V end lost 5 bases, the J end lost 0 bases, and 8 bases lay between the germline ends.

The table lists this clone with a few counts. The V call is TRBV5-1, the J call TRBJ2-5; 10 nucleotides match TRBD2. The CDR3 contains 14 residues. Germline V gene data show CDR1 as SGHRS and CDR2 as YFSETQ. V was clipped by 10 bases and J by 4 bases; unmatched bases: 10. CDR3 DNA sequence: TGCGCCTCGTCCCCCCAGCGGGGGGGAGAGACCCAGTACTTC. It yields the protein CASSPQRGGETQYF.

V is TRBV6-1 and J is TRBJ2-1; 8 bases map to TRBD1. The V segment lost 0 bases and the J segment 9 bases; nucleotides outside the gene matches: 10. Per germline, CDR1 MNHNS and CDR2 SASEGT. The length of the CDR3 is 16 residues. The CDR3 is CASSEAGRGLGIEQFF. CDR3 sequence (DNA): TGTGCCAGCAGTGAAGCCGGCAGGGGGCTAGGCATTGAGCAGTTCTTC.

The rearrangement links TRBV30 to TRBJ1-1; D unresolved. Germline V gene data show CDR1 as GTSNPN and CDR2 as SVGIG (reference sequence). Deletions cut 1 base from V and 0 bases from J, with 6 bases between. This CDR3 spans 13 amino acids. CDR3 sequence reads: CAWSALLNTEAFF. The CDR3 nucleotides read TGTGCCTGGAGTGCCCTTCTGAACACTGAAGCTTTCTTT.

J is TRBJ2-2 and V is TRBV9; 7 nucleotides align to TRBD1. Trimming took 0 bases from V and 5 from J; bases not matched to a gene: 10. Germline V gene sequence: CDR1 SGDLS, CDR2 YYNGEE. The CDR3 totals 17 residues. CDR3 amino acids: CASSVGSSQGLTGELFF. CDR3 DNA: TGTGCCAGCAGCGTAGGGAGCTCACAGGGGTTGACCGGGGAGCTGTTTTTT. The full variable domain, in which reference TRBV9 and TRBJ2-2 provide the parts outside the CDR3, is DSGVTQTPKHLITATGQRVTLRCSPRSGDLSVYWYQQSLDQGLQFLIQYYNGEERAKGNILERFSAQQFPDLHSELNLSSLELGDSALYFCASSVGSSQGLTGELFFGEGSRLTVL.

This clone is a singleton in its sample. The chain uses TRBV5-1 and TRBJ2-1, with TRBD2 as a possible D gene (6 bases). Germline V gives CDR1 SGHRS, CDR2 YFSETQ. Trimming cost V 0 bases and J 6 bases, with 7 bases left between them. The CDR3 totals 13 residues. The CDR3 DNA sequence: TGCGCCAGCAGCTTGGTGACTAGCAATGAGCAGTTCTTC. It codes for CASSLVTSNEQFF. Drawing the rest from reference TRBV5-1 and TRBJ2-1, the complete variable domain is KAGVTQTPRYLIKTRGQQVTLSCSPISGHRSVSWYQQTPGQGLQFLFEYFSETQRNKGNFPGRFSGRQFSNSRSEMNVSTLELGDSALYLCASSLVTSNEQFFGPGTRLTVL.

The V gene is TRBV14, the J gene TRBJ2-3; TRBD2 agrees at 8 bases. CDR1 and CDR2 (germline): SGHDN, FVKESK. The CDR3 is made up of 14 amino acids. V was pared by 3 bases and J by 6 bases, with 5 bases of the junction left unmatched. The CDR3 DNA sequence: TGTGCCAGCAGCCAGCGGGGGGTGAGGGATACGCAGTATTTT. Encoded protein: CASSQRGVRDTQYF.

This clone turned up a few times. This sequence joins TRBV20-1 and TRBJ2-7; perhaps TRBD2 as D (5 bases). The CDR3 consists of 10 residues. Trimming removed 3 bases from V and 5 bases from J, with 5 bases in between. Germline V CDR1 and CDR2: DFQATT, SNEGSKA (reference sequence). CDR3: CSASGDEQYF. For the CDR3, the DNA is TGCAGTGCTAGCGGGGACGAGCAGTACTTC.

The rearrangement uses TRBV27 and TRBJ1-4, with TRBD1 identical over 8 bases. Germline-derived CDR1 and CDR2 are MNHEY and SMNVEV (reference sequence). The ends lost 6 bases at V and 4 bases at J; junction bases unmatched: 4. This CDR3 has 14 amino acids. CDR3 bases: TGTGCCAGCAGGACAGGGGTGAATAATGAAAAACTGTTTTTT. Translated, it gives CASRTGVNNEKLFF.

J is TRBJ1-1 and V is TRBV10-3; D perhaps matches TRBD1 (5 bases). Germline CDR1 reads ENHRY; CDR2 reads SYGVKD. CDR3 length: 13 residues. The V and J ends lost 7 bases and 0 bases respectively, with 9 bases between them. The CDR3 nucleotides read TGTGCCATCACTCGGGGCTTGAACACTGAAGCTTTCTTT. Translated: CAITRGLNTEAFF.